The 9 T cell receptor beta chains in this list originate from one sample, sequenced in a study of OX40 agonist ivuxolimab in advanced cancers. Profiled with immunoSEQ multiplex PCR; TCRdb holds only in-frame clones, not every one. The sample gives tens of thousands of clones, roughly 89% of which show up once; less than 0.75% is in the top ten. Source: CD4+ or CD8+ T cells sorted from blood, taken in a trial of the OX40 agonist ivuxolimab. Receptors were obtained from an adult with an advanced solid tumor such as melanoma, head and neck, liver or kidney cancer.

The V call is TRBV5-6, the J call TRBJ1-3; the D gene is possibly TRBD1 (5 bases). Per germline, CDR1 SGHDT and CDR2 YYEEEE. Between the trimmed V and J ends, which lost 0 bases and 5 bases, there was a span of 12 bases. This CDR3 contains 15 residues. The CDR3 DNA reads TGTGCCAGCAGCTTGGAATTGGGGGGACGAAACACCATATATTTT. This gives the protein CASSLELGGRNTIYF. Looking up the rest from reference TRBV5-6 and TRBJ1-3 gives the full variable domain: DAGVTQSPTHLIKTRGQQVTLRCSPKSGHDTVSWYQQALGQGPQFIFQYYEEEERQRGNFPDRFSGHQFPNYSSELNVNALLLGDSALYLCASSLELGGRNTIYFGEGSWLTVV.

The CDR3 loop is CASSQTTNSGNTIYF. DNA of the CDR3: TGTGCCAGTAGCCAAACGACCAACTCTGGAAACACCATATATTTT. This chain connects TRBV19 to TRBJ1-3; the D is unclear. CDR3 length equals 15 residues. The ends were cut back, 6 bases at V and 0 bases at J, with 12 bases in the middle. The germline V gene has CDR1 LNHDA and CDR2 SQIVND (reference sequence).

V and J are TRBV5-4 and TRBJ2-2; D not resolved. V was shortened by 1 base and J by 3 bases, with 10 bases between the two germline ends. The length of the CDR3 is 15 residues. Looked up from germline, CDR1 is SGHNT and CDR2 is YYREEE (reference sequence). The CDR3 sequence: CASSLSPLDTGELFF. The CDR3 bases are TGTGCCAGCAGCTTGAGTCCGCTTGACACCGGGGAGCTGTTTTTT.

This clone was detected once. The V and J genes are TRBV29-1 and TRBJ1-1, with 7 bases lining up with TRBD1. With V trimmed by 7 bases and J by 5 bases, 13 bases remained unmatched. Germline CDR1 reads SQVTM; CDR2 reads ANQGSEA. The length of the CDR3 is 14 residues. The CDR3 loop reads CSARGGAGLTEAFF. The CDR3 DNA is TGCAGCGCCCGAGGGGGCGCGGGTCTAACTGAAGCTTTCTTT.

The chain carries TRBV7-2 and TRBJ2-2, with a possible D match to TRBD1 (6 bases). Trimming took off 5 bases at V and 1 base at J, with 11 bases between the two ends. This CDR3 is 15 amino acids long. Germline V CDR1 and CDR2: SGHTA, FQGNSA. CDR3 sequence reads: CASSPETGNTGELFF. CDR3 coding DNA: TGTGCCAGCAGCCCGGAGACAGGGAACACCGGGGAGCTGTTTTTT.

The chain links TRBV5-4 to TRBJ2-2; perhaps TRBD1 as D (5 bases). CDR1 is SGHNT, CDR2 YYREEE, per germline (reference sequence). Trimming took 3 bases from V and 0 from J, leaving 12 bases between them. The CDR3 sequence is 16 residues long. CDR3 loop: CASSSGRQTNTGELFF. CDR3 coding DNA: TGTGCCAGCAGCTCTGGCAGACAGACGAACACCGGGGAGCTGTTTTTT.

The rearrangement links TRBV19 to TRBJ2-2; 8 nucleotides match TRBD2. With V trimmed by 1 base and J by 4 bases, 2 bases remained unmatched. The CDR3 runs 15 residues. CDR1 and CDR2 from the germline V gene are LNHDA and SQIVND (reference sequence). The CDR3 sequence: CASSIAGGITGELFF. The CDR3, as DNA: TGTGCCAGTAGTATAGCGGGAGGGATCACCGGGGAGCTGTTTTTT.

Written as DNA, the CDR3 is TGCGCCAGCAGCCCCGGACTAGCGGGAGGGCTTCTCACAGATACGCAGTATTTT. Amino acids: CASSPGLAGGLLTDTQYF. V is TRBV5-1 and J is TRBJ2-3; 15 positions match TRBD2. Germline V gives CDR1 SGHRS, CDR2 YFSETQ. The CDR3 length is 18 residues. V shed 4 bases and J 2 bases; nucleotides not matched to a gene: 8.

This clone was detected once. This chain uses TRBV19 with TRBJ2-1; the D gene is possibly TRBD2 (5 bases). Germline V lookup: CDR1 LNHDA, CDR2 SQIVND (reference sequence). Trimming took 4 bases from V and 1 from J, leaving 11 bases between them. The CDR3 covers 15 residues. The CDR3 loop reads CASSRAGPSYNEQFF. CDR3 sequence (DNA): TGTGCCAGTAGTAGGGCGGGTCCTTCCTACAATGAGCAGTTCTTC. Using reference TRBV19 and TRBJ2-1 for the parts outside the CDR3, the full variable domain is DGGITQSPKYLFRKEGQNVTLSCEQNLNHDAMYWYRQDPGQGLRLIYYSQIVNDFQKGDIAEGYSVSREKKESFPLTVTSAQKNPTAFYLCASSRAGPSYNEQFFGPGTRLTVL.